A selection of T cell receptor beta chains follows, all from one sample in a study of cytomegalovirus exposure and HLA in healthy donors. Using immunoSEQ multiplex PCR, the repertoire was profiled, and TCRdb retains in-frame clones only, with some absent. In the table there are just over 150,000 clones, roughly 78% of which are singletons. Material: PBMCs. The receptors stem from a woman in her thirties or forties in good health and CMV-seronegative. The CDR3 runs from the conserved cysteine through the conserved F or W. The order of the fields is J gene, V gene, CDR3 protein.

>TRBJ2-3|TRBV5-4
CASSLIAGGSGATQYF
>TRBJ2-7|TRBV5-1
CASSPDTASLYEQYF
>TRBJ2-5|TRBV2
CASSERGGRPETQYF
>TRBJ1-2|TRBV7-9
CASSLDEGLRYGYTF
>TRBJ1-2|TRBV4-2
CASSLPGQLLGYTF
>TRBJ2-1|TRBV2
CARGTGVYNEQFF
>TRBJ2-3|TRBV18
CASSPIRSTDTQYF
>TRBJ1-6|TRBV4-1
CASSQDRRYNSPLHF
>TRBJ2-7|TRBV15
CATSRDQTGFAYEQYF
>TRBJ1-2|TRBV6-5
CASARQGNYGYTF
>TRBJ1-1|TRBV21-1
CASARGKTNTEAFF
>TRBJ2-5|TRBV11-2
CASRTGGFQETQYF
>TRBJ1-3|TRBV5-1
CASSLEARGRFSGNTIYF
>TRBJ1-1|TRBV28
CASSSGRFTEAFF
>TRBJ2-3|TRBV5-1
CASSLEEYTDTQYF
>TRBJ1-1|TRBV6-5
CASRSTGGVDFF
>TRBJ2-2|TRBV9
CASSPSNRGMTGELFF